These 31 T cell receptor beta chains were sequenced from one sample in a study of early T cells in non-severe SARS-CoV-2 infection. Using its own MiXCR run on the 5' RACE reads, TCRdb lists one record per CDR3 protein. The sample lists over 60,000 distinct CDR3 sequences, roughly 13% occurring once. The sample was whole blood. The receptor set was obtained from an adult who was a healthcare worker with PCR-confirmed SARS-CoV-2 infection or an uninfected control (not recorded which).

This clonotype was counted a single time. V and J are TRBV29-1 and TRBJ1-3, with D possibly TRBD1 on 6 matching bases. The germline V gene has CDR1 SQVTM and CDR2 ANQGSEA. Trimming removed 5 bases at V and 2 bases at J, with 16 bases between. The CDR3 covers 15 residues. The CDR3 coding sequence is TGCAGCGTTCTCTCCTCAAGGGGGGCTGGAAACACCATATATTTT. Its protein product is CSVLSSRGAGNTIYF.

The chain employs TRBV29-1 and TRBJ2-2, with D perhaps assigned TRBD1 or TRBD2 (5 bases each). The CDR3 is 15 amino acids. V shed 1 base and J shed 2 bases, with 11 bases lying between them. The germline gives CDR1 SQVTM, CDR2 ANQGSEA. The DNA of the CDR3 is TGCAGCGTTGAAGGGGGGACGGCAAACACCGGGGAGCTGTTTTTT. It encodes CSVEGGTANTGELFF.

This clonotype appeared many times. The chain links TRBV5-1 to TRBJ2-3, with D tentatively TRBD1 (6 bases). The V and J ends lost 6 bases and 1 base respectively, with 15 bases between them. The CDR3 runs to 15 residues. Germline V CDR1 and CDR2: SGHRS, YFSETQ. The CDR3 DNA follows: TGCGCCAGCAATGCCCGGGACACCCGCACAGATACGCAGTATTTT. Encoded protein: CASNARDTRTDTQYF.

J is TRBJ2-5 and V is TRBV4-2; D is tentatively TRBD1 or TRBD2 (5 bases each). V was trimmed by 4 bases and J by 5 bases, leaving 8 bases between them. CDR3 length equals 12 residues. Germline loops: CDR1 LGHNA, CDR2 YNFKEQ. The CDR3 is CASSPEGETQYF. The CDR3 DNA is TGTGCCAGCAGCCCAGAGGGGGAGACCCAGTACTTC.

This clonotype was seen at least ten times. The V call is TRBV12-3 or TRBV12-4, the J call TRBJ2-3, with 7 bases aligning to TRBD1. J gave up 1 base and V 6 bases, and 4 bases lay outside the gene matches. This CDR3 comprises 14 residues. CDR3 DNA sequence: TGTGCCAGCAGACGACAGGGAGGCACAGATACGCAGTATTTT. Its translation is CASRRQGGTDTQYF.

The V and J genes are TRBV11-2 and TRBJ1-4, with 12 bases aligning to TRBD1. J gave up 10 bases and V 5 bases, and 5 bases lay outside the gene matches. This CDR3 is 14 amino acids long. CDR1 and CDR2 from the germline V gene are SGHAT and FQNNGV. CDR3 nucleotide sequence: TGTGCCAGCAGCCCCGGGACAGGGGGCGGAAAACTGTTTTTT. Residues: CASSPGTGGGKLFF.

This clonotype was recorded a few times. The chain couples TRBV7-9 to TRBJ1-6, with 7 positions matching TRBD1. The J segment lost 0 bases and the V segment lost 5 bases, leaving 7 bases of the junction unmatched. In germline, CDR1 is SEHNR, CDR2 FQNEAQ (reference sequence). The CDR3 totals 17 residues. This CDR3 is CASSLKQGPSYNSPLHF. For the CDR3, the DNA is TGTGCCAGCAGCCTAAAACAGGGGCCCTCCTATAATTCACCCCTCCACTTT.

V is TRBV20-1 and J is TRBJ1-1; D perhaps matches TRBD1 (6 bases). The V and J ends lost 3 bases and 1 base respectively, with 12 bases between them. CDR3 length: 14 residues. CDR1 DFQATT and CDR2 SNEGSKA come from the germline V gene (reference sequence). CDR3 region: CSASRGQRNTEAFF. CDR3 bases: TGCAGTGCTAGCAGGGGACAAAGGAACACTGAAGCTTTCTTT.

CDR3 sequence reads: CASRTGTRIQETQYF. The CDR3 DNA reads TGTGCCAGCAGGACCGGGACTAGGATCCAAGAGACCCAGTACTTC. The chain carries TRBV6-1 and TRBJ2-5; 8 bases align to TRBD2. This CDR3 contains 15 residues. V was pared by 6 bases and J by 1 base, with 7 bases of the junction left unmatched. From germline, CDR1 is MNHNS and CDR2 SASEGT.

There are many counts of this clonotype. For the CDR3, the DNA is TGTGCCAGCAGTTCCTACGGGGCTCGCAATCAGCCCCAGCATTTT. Protein sequence: CASSSYGARNQPQHF. The genes are TRBV12-3 or TRBV12-4 and TRBJ1-5; TRBD1 is a possible D gene (5 bases). The CDR3 loop spans 15 amino acids. V lost 4 bases and J 2 bases, leaving 12 bases between the germline ends.

This sequence joins TRBV18 and TRBJ1-2; D is unclear. Germline CDR1 and CDR2: KGHSH and LQKENI. CDR3 length: 15 amino acids. Trimming shortened V by 1 base and J by 4 bases, and 13 bases separated the two germline ends. DNA for the CDR3: TGTGCCAGCTCACCACTGCCGGACCTGAGCTATGGCTACACCTTC. Amino acid sequence: CASSPLPDLSYGYTF.

Only a few counts were recorded for this clonotype. This chain joins TRBV7-6 and TRBJ1-1; D is unclear. V shed 5 bases and J shed 0 bases, with 13 bases lying between them. Germline lookup yields CDR1 SGHVS and CDR2 FNYEAQ. The CDR3 loop spans 15 amino acids. The CDR3 loop reads CASSGPTGMNTEAFF. CDR3 coding DNA: TGTGCCAGCAGCGGGCCGACCGGTATGAACACTGAAGCTTTCTTT.

This sequence joins TRBV20-1 and TRBJ1-2; D is perhaps TRBD1 (6 bases). The germline CDR1 and CDR2 sequences are DFQATT and SNEGSKA (reference sequence). The V end was cut by 5 bases, the J end by 2 bases, with 12 bases between. The CDR3 covers 13 residues. Written as DNA, the CDR3 is TGCAGTGCTTGGACTACAGGGAACTATGGCTACACCTTC. The encoded protein is CSAWTTGNYGYTF.

This clonotype was seen a handful of times. The genes are TRBV12-3 or TRBV12-4 and TRBJ1-1; a possible D gene is TRBD1 (5 bases). This CDR3 has 14 amino acids. Trimming left V 3 bases short and J 6 bases short, with 14 bases between. The CDR3 DNA is TGTGCCAGCAGTTTGGGGGAACTAGACGCTGAAGCTTTCTTT. This gives the protein CASSLGELDAEAFF.

This clonotype was found a few times. CDR3 bases: TGTGCCATCAGTGAGTCAGTCGAGCCCCGAAACACCATATATTTT. Translated, it gives CAISESVEPRNTIYF. V gene TRBV10-3 combines with J gene TRBJ1-3; D gene uncertain. CDR1 and CDR2 (germline): ENHRY, SYGVKD. The length of the CDR3 is 15 residues. The V end was cut by 0 bases, the J end by 5 bases, with 11 bases between.

The sample holds many counts of this clonotype. The chain combines TRBV20-1 with TRBJ2-2; 8 bases map to TRBD1. CDR3 length: 15 residues. CDR1 and CDR2 from the germline V gene are DFQATT and SNEGSKA (reference sequence). J gave up 7 bases and V 5 bases, and 12 bases lay outside the gene matches. In DNA form, the CDR3 reads TGCAGTGCTCGCCCCCCGACAGGGGAAAGCGGGGAGCTGTTTTTT. Its protein is CSARPPTGESGELFF.

Ten or more counts support this clonotype. The chain links TRBV11-2 to TRBJ2-5, with a possible D match to TRBD1 (6 bases). Germline CDR1 is SGHAT and CDR2 is FQNNGV. Trimming cost V 4 bases and J 6 bases, with 12 bases left between them. There are 13 residues in the CDR3. CDR3 DNA sequence: TGTGCCAGCAGCTATGGACAGTTGAAGACCCAGTACTTC. This translates into CASSYGQLKTQYF.

In this sample, this clonotype turned up a few times. This chain joins TRBV4-2 and TRBJ1-5; 8 bases are a match to TRBD1. V lost 4 bases, J lost 5 bases, and 7 bases stayed unmatched. The V gene's germline CDR1 is LGHNA and CDR2 YNFKEQ. This CDR3 is 15 amino acids long. Here the CDR3 reads CASSPGQGGYQPQHF. In DNA form, the CDR3 reads TGTGCCAGCAGCCCAGGACAGGGCGGGTATCAGCCCCAGCATTTT.

This clonotype was picked up a small number of times. The V gene is TRBV25-1, the J gene TRBJ2-1, with D unclear. Trimming removed 8 bases from V and 0 bases from J, with 14 bases in between. Germline V gene sequence: CDR1 MGHDK, CDR2 SYGVNS. This CDR3 has 15 amino acids. CDR3 residues: CASGSDRSSYNEQFF. For the CDR3, the DNA is TGTGCCAGCGGATCAGACCGGAGCTCCTACAATGAGCAGTTCTTC.

The chain links TRBV4-2 to TRBJ1-5, with TRBD1 matching over 9 bases. Germline CDR1 is LGHNA and CDR2 is YNFKEQ. The CDR3 covers 17 residues. V was pared by 2 bases and J by 5 bases, with 10 bases of the junction left unmatched. CDR3: CASSQYYRGRVDQPQHF. CDR3 DNA sequence: TGTGCCAGCAGCCAATATTACAGGGGGCGAGTTGATCAGCCCCAGCATTTT.

Only a few counts were recorded for this clonotype. J is TRBJ2-3 and V is TRBV11-2; D is perhaps TRBD2 (5 bases). The CDR3 length is 13 residues. The germline V and J ends were trimmed by 2 bases and 4 bases, with 7 bases remaining between them. CDR1 SGHAT and CDR2 FQNNGV come from the germline V gene. CDR3 nucleotides: TGTGCCAGCAGCTTACGGGGATCAGATACGCAGTATTTT. It specifies CASSLRGSDTQYF.

This clonotype was observed a handful of times. V gene TRBV4-2 combines with J gene TRBJ1-6; D perhaps matches TRBD1 (5 bases). Germline-derived CDR1 and CDR2 are LGHNA and YNFKEQ. V was shortened by 0 bases and J by 2 bases, with 11 bases between the two germline ends. CDR3 length: 17 residues. The CDR3 loop is CASSQDQGGPYNSPLHF. Written as DNA, the CDR3 is TGTGCCAGCAGCCAAGATCAGGGAGGGCCCTATAATTCACCCCTCCACTTT.

This clonotype was found a few times. The CDR3 region has the DNA TGTGCCAGCAGCCAGACTGCCGGGGAGCTGTTTTTT. Encoded protein: CASSQTAGELFF. The chain combines TRBV3-1 with TRBJ2-2; D remains ambiguous. Germline V gene sequence: CDR1 LGHDT, CDR2 YNNKEL (reference sequence). Deletions cut 3 bases from V and 6 bases from J, with 5 bases between. The CDR3 extends over 12 amino acids.

This clonotype appeared many times. The rearrangement joins TRBV3-1 to TRBJ2-7, with TRBD2 identical over 8 bases. V shed 0 bases and J 6 bases; nucleotides not matched to a gene: 4. From germline, CDR1 is LGHDT and CDR2 YNNKEL (reference sequence). The CDR3 is 14 residues long. Here the CDR3 DNA reads TGTGCCAGCAGCCAAGAGCCCGGGGGGGCCGAGCAGTACTTC. This encodes CASSQEPGGAEQYF.

Ten or more counts support this clonotype. The chain joins TRBV12-3 or TRBV12-4 to TRBJ2-2; perhaps TRBD2 as D (5 bases). This CDR3 spans 15 amino acids. The ends were cut back, 0 bases at V and 0 bases at J, with 5 bases in the middle. This CDR3 is CASSLAGANTGELFF. Written as DNA, the CDR3 is TGTGCCAGCAGTTTAGCCGGGGCGAACACCGGGGAGCTGTTTTTT.

At least ten counts were recorded for this clonotype. The gene calls are TRBV9 and TRBJ1-4; 7 bases match TRBD1. Germline CDR1 reads SGDLS; CDR2 reads YYNGEE. Losses at the gene ends were 3 bases for V and 4 bases for J; bases not matched to a gene: 3. There are 14 residues in the CDR3. The CDR3 protein is CASSGDRVNEKLFF. The CDR3 coding sequence is TGTGCCAGCAGCGGCGACAGGGTTAATGAAAAACTGTTTTTT.

This clonotype was observed many times. CDR3 nucleotides: TGCAGTGCGGGTAGCGGGGGGGCGATAAATGAGCAGTTCTTC. It translates to CSAGSGGAINEQFF. The V and J genes are TRBV20-1 and TRBJ2-1; 11 positions agree with TRBD2. V shed 6 bases, J shed 7 bases, and the junction held 8 bases outside the gene matches. Germline V lookup: CDR1 DFQATT, CDR2 SNEGSKA (reference sequence). CDR3 size: 14 residues.

This clonotype was seen repeatedly, ten times or more. The chain joins TRBV11-2 to TRBJ1-2; weak D call: TRBD1 (6 bases). Trimming shortened V by 3 bases and J by 3 bases, and 14 bases separated the two germline ends. Germline values: CDR1 SGHAT, CDR2 FQNNGV. This CDR3 contains 15 residues. The CDR3 sequence: CASSFQGYLDYGYTF. CDR3 nucleotides: TGTGCCAGCAGCTTCCAGGGGTATTTAGACTATGGCTACACCTTC.

This clonotype was counted at least ten times. The V gene is TRBV5-1, the J gene TRBJ2-7; D may be TRBD1 or TRBD2 (5 bases each). Looked up from germline, CDR1 is SGHRS and CDR2 is YFSETQ. The length of the CDR3 is 14 residues. Trimming removed 4 bases at V and 2 bases at J, with 13 bases between. The DNA of the CDR3 is TGCGCCAGCAGCGCAACCGGGACCCCCTACGAGCAGTACTTC. Amino acid sequence: CASSATGTPYEQYF.

This clonotype occurred a few times. This chain joins TRBV10-3 and TRBJ1-2, with a tentative D call TRBD1 (5 bases). Germline CDR1 and CDR2: ENHRY and SYGVKD. There are 13 residues in the CDR3. Trimming pared 2 bases from V and 1 base from J, leaving 5 bases between. CDR3 sequence: CAISERGNYGYTF. CDR3 nucleotides: TGTGCCATCAGTGAGAGGGGTAACTATGGCTACACCTTC.

The chain links TRBV5-6 to TRBJ1-1; maybe TRBD1 (5 bases). V dropped 1 base and J dropped 10 bases, with 14 bases sitting between them. CDR1 and CDR2 from the germline V gene are SGHDT and YYEEEE. The CDR3 contains 13 residues. This CDR3 is CASSLRQGGSAFF. CDR3 in DNA: TGTGCCAGCAGCTTGAGGCAGGGAGGATCAGCTTTCTTT.